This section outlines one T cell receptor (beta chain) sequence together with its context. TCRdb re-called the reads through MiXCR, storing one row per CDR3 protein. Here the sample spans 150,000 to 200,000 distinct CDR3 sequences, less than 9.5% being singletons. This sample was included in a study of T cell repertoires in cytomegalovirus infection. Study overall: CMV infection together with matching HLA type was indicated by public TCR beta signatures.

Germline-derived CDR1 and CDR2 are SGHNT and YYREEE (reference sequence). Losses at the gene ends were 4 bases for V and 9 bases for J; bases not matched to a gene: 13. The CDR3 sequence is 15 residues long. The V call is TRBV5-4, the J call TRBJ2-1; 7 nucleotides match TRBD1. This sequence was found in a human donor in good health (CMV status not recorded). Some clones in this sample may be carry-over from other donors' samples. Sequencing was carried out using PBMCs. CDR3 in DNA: TGTGCCAGCAGCCCCCGGGACAGACGAAACAGTGAGCAGTTCTTC. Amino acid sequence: CASSPRDRRNSEQFF.